A selection of T cell receptor beta chains follows, all from one sample in a study of radiotherapy plus CTLA-4 blockade in lung cancer. Produced via immunoSEQ multiplex PCR; TCRdb's table is partial and in-frame only. The table lists around 30,000 clones, around 70% of them singletons. The source was peripheral blood, collected from a patient treated with radiotherapy plus ipilimumab. The receptors originated from a human donor with non-small cell lung cancer that progressed on radiotherapy plus ipilimumab. CDR3s include the opening cysteine and the closing phenylalanine or tryptophan. Each record gives: J gene, clone size, D gene, V gene, CDR3 protein, CDR3 DNA. The D gene is left open where the match is weak. Size is stated for part of the rows, as once, few or many counts, or as a class when the clone is expanded.

TRBJ2-1 . TRBD2 TRBV10-2 CATSPGLAGGNEQFF TGCGCCACCTCCCCGGGACTAGCGGGAGGCAATGAGCAGTTCTTC
TRBJ2-7 . . TRBV7-8 CASSLPMGAPRAYSEQYF TGTGCCAGCAGCTTACCAATGGGGGCCCCAAGGGCCTACAGCGAGCAGTACTTC
TRBJ2-1 . . TRBV6-5 CASSEVVTASEQFF TGTGCCAGCAGTGAAGTTGTGACGGCCAGTGAGCAGTTCTTC
TRBJ2-7 . TRBD2 TRBV28 CASTVAGGRYEQYF TGTGCCAGCACCGTAGCGGGAGGGAGATACGAGCAGTACTTC
TRBJ2-3 . . TRBV2 CASRSLTGPDTQYF TGTGCCAGCCGAAGCTTAACAGGGCCGGATACGCAGTATTTT
TRBJ2-1 . TRBD2 TRBV6-4 CASSPIAGNEQFF TGTGCCAGCAGTCCTATAGCGGGTAATGAGCAGTTCTTC
TRBJ1-5 . . TRBV2 CASREGGAREGQPQHF TGTGCCAGCAGGGAGGGGGGGGCCCGAGAGGGTCAGCCCCAGCATTTT
TRBJ2-1 . TRBD1 TRBV27 CASSLNRGLNEQFF TGTGCCAGCAGTTTAAACAGGGGGCTGAATGAGCAGTTCTTC
TRBJ1-1 . . TRBV27 CASSRGGRSTEAFF TGTGCCAGCAGCAGAGGGGGGAGGAGCACTGAAGCTTTCTTT
TRBJ2-1 once . TRBV11-2 CASSPSDNEQFF TGTGCCAGCAGCCCCTCTGACAATGAGCAGTTCTTC
TRBJ1-1 medium-sized . TRBV7-9 CASSLVRQDTEAFF TGTGCCAGCAGCTTGGTACGACAGGACACTGAAGCTTTCTTT
TRBJ1-1 . TRBD1 TRBV6-1 CASSIAGTGGTEAFF TGTGCCAGCAGTATAGCCGGGACAGGGGGCACTGAAGCTTTCTTT
TRBJ2-7 . TRBD1 TRBV6-5 CASSYSVGQGSYEQYF TGTGCCAGCAGTTACTCCGTGGGACAGGGTTCCTACGAGCAGTACTTC
TRBJ2-7 few . TRBV28 CASSSIRDYEQYF TGTGCCAGCAGCTCAATAAGGGATTACGAGCAGTACTTC
TRBJ2-1 . . TRBV19 CASSIWESSRNEQFF TGTGCCAGTAGTATCTGGGAGTCGAGCCGAAATGAGCAGTTCTTC
TRBJ2-7 . TRBD2 TRBV9 CASSVLSTSGSYEQYF TGTGCCAGCAGCGTCCTCTCGACTAGCGGGTCCTACGAGCAGTACTTC
TRBJ1-4 . . TRBV7-9 CASSPAWGEKLFF TGTGCCAGCAGCCCAGCCTGGGGAGAAAAACTGTTTTTT
TRBJ2-6 . TRBD2 TRBV5-5 CASSLGLAGGGGANVLTF TGTGCCAGCAGCTTGGGACTAGCGGGAGGAGGTGGGGCCAACGTCCTGACTTTC
TRBJ1-1 . . TRBV2 CASSARRAEAFF TGTGCCAGCAGCGCCCGGCGGGCTGAAGCTTTCTTT
TRBJ1-1 . . TRBV2 CASSEGTANTEAFF TGTGCCAGCAGTGAAGGGACAGCAAACACTGAAGCTTTCTTT
TRBJ1-2 . . TRBV4-1 CASSQAGGLNYGYTF TGCGCCAGCAGCCAAGCCGGGGGTTTAAACTATGGCTACACCTTC
TRBJ1-1 once . TRBV11-3 CASSLGRFTEAFF TGTGCCAGCAGCTTGGGCAGATTCACTGAAGCTTTCTTT
TRBJ2-1 . TRBD2 TRBV2 CASRSASGSSYNEQFF TGTGCCAGCAGAAGCGCTAGCGGTAGCTCCTACAATGAGCAGTTCTTC
TRBJ2-3 few TRBD2 TRBV27 CASSSSGITDTQYF TGTGCCAGCAGTTCTAGCGGGATCACAGATACGCAGTATTTT
TRBJ1-1 . . TRBV19 CASSPGLNTEAFF TGTGCCAGTAGTCCAGGGTTGAACACTGAAGCTTTCTTT
TRBJ2-7 . TRBD1 TRBV27 CASSHGQDYEQYF TGTGCCAGCAGTCACGGACAGGACTACGAGCAGTACTTC
TRBJ2-2 . TRBD2 TRBV6-1 CASSEAGRGATGELFF TGTGCCAGCAGTGAAGCCGGGAGGGGGGCCACCGGGGAGCTGTTTTTT
TRBJ2-7 . TRBD1 TRBV6-5 CASSYMAGGYEQYF TGTGCCAGCAGTTACATGGCAGGGGGCTACGAGCAGTACTTC
TRBJ2-1 once TRBD2 TRBV4-1 CASSQDMGEGAHEQFF TGCGCCAGCAGCCAAGATATGGGGGAGGGTGCCCATGAGCAGTTCTTC
TRBJ2-5 . TRBD2 TRBV6-4 CASSDGGVETQYF TGTGCCAGCAGTGACGGGGGGGTAGAGACCCAGTACTTC
TRBJ2-6 . TRBD1 TRBV4-3 CASSQVLGPGQGATGANVLTF TGCGCCAGCAGCCAAGTCTTAGGTCCGGGACAGGGGGCTACTGGGGCCAACGTCCTGACTTTC
TRBJ2-3 . TRBD2 TRBV7-2 CASSLGGGPSQYF TGTGCCAGCAGCTTAGGGGGGGGACCCTCGCAGTATTTT
TRBJ2-3 . . TRBV6-5 CASRRDSSTDTQYF TGTGCCAGCAGGAGGGACTCTAGCACAGATACGCAGTATTTT
TRBJ2-1 . . TRBV11-2 CASSPSLGTTYNEQFF TGTGCCAGCAGCCCCTCCCTCGGCACTACCTACAATGAGCAGTTCTTC
TRBJ2-7 once . TRBV5-6 CASSLGAVTYEQYF TGTGCCAGCAGCTTGGGGGCAGTCACTTACGAGCAGTACTTC
TRBJ2-3 once TRBD2 TRBV7-9 CASSSTAGGPLDTQYF TGTGCCAGCAGTTCCACAGCGGGAGGGCCTTTAGATACGCAGTATTTT
TRBJ1-3 . . TRBV9 CASSPTPGSGNTIYF TGTGCCAGCAGCCCGACCCCAGGCTCTGGAAACACCATATATTTT
TRBJ1-1 once . TRBV28 CASSFNAQAFF TGTGCCAGCAGTTTCAACGCCCAAGCTTTCTTT
TRBJ1-6 once . TRBV5-7 CASSLGGGRLDSPLHF TGTGCCAGCAGCTTGGGGGGGGGCAGACTCGATTCGCCCCTCCACTTT
TRBJ1-1 . . TRBV9 CASSVVPDTEAFF TGTGCCAGCAGCGTAGTACCGGACACTGAAGCTTTCTTT
TRBJ1-5 medium-sized . TRBV6-6 CASSSPQDSNQPQHF TGTGCCAGCAGTAGCCCCCAGGACAGCAATCAGCCCCAGCATTTT
TRBJ2-3 . TRBD2 TRBV6-1 CASRLAGANTDTQYF TGTGCCAGCAGACTAGCGGGGGCCAACACAGATACGCAGTATTTT
TRBJ2-7 . TRBD1 TRBV4-3 CASSQIQGPTYEQYF TGCGCCAGCAGCCAGATACAGGGGCCAACCTACGAGCAGTACTTC
TRBJ1-5 . . TRBV6-6 CASSPQGSNQPQHF TGTGCCAGCAGCCCACAGGGTAGCAATCAGCCCCAGCATTTT
TRBJ2-3 . TRBD1 TRBV14 CASSPLLGDFEAGTGPADTQYF TGTGCCAGCAGCCCGCTCTTAGGAGATTTCGAGGCCGGGACAGGTCCTGCAGATACGCAGTATTTT
TRBJ2-5 . . TRBV9 CASSVRDIETQYF TGTGCCAGCAGCGTCCGGGATATCGAGACCCAGTACTTC
TRBJ2-1 . . TRBV11-2 CASSDGVYNEQFF TGTGCCAGCAGCGACGGGGTCTACAATGAGCAGTTCTTC
TRBJ1-6 . . TRBV7-9 CASSEQGSSPLHF TGTGCCAGCAGCGAGCAGGGTTCTTCACCCCTCCACTTT
TRBJ2-2 . . TRBV28 CASSLQNTGELFF TGTGCCAGCAGTCTCCAGAACACCGGGGAGCTGTTTTTT
TRBJ2-5 . . TRBV29-1 CSVGKRGGETQYF TGCAGCGTTGGAAAGAGGGGGGGAGAGACCCAGTACTTC
TRBJ2-2 . TRBD1 TRBV7-9 CASSSGTGEDTGELFF TGTGCCAGCAGCTCCGGGACAGGGGAGGACACCGGGGAGCTGTTTTTT